A selection of T cell receptor beta chains follows, all from one sample in a study of blood T cell repertoires in COVID-19. Libraries were prepared by immunoSEQ multiplex PCR; TCRdb keeps only in-frame clonotypes and omits some of them. Altogether 200,000 to 250,000 clones are present, under 85% being singletons, with the ten largest covering roughly 7.6%. The sample was peripheral blood. Receptors were obtained from a woman of 80 years or more with COVID-19, enrolled during active disease. Each CDR3 is given with its conserved first and last residue. The order of the fields is D gene, clone size, V gene, J gene, CDR3 DNA, CDR3 protein. The D gene is left open where the match is weak. Expanded clones get a size class; other rows say once, few or many, or leave the size out.

D gene: NA
clone size: NA
V gene: TRBV25-1
J gene: TRBJ1-2
CDR3 DNA: TGTGCCAGCTCCGGACAGTATTATGGCTACACCTTC
CDR3 protein: CASSGQYYGYTF

D gene: TRBD1
clone size: NA
V gene: TRBV6-5
J gene: TRBJ1-1
CDR3 DNA: TGTGCCACCCAGGGGGACAGAATGAACACTGAAGCTTTCTTT
CDR3 protein: CATQGDRMNTEAFF

D gene: TRBD1
clone size: NA
V gene: TRBV9
J gene: TRBJ1-2
CDR3 DNA: TGTGCCAGCAGCGTTGGGGACAGCCAGGGGGGCTATGGCTACACCTTC
CDR3 protein: CASSVGDSQGGYGYTF

D gene: TRBD1
clone size: NA
V gene: TRBV19
J gene: TRBJ1-2
CDR3 DNA: TGTGCCAGTAGTATCGGAACAGGACAGGGCCTGTTGGGGAACTATGGCTACACCTTC
CDR3 protein: CASSIGTGQGLLGNYGYTF

D gene: NA
clone size: NA
V gene: TRBV3-1/TRBV3-2
J gene: TRBJ2-3
CDR3 DNA: TGTGCCAGCAGCCTGAGTGGGGCGACAGATACGCAGTATTTT
CDR3 protein: CASSLSGATDTQYF

D gene: NA
clone size: NA
V gene: TRBV21-1
J gene: TRBJ1-6
CDR3 DNA: TGTGCCAGCAGCGCGCGAGGGACAGCCCGAGTTGGAAATTCACCCCTCCACTTT
CDR3 protein: CASSARGTARVGNSPLHF

D gene: NA
clone size: few
V gene: TRBV16
J gene: TRBJ1-2
CDR3 DNA: TGTGCCAGCAGCCACGACAGGAATTATGGCTACACCTTC
CDR3 protein: CASSHDRNYGYTF

D gene: NA
clone size: NA
V gene: TRBV28
J gene: TRBJ2-4
CDR3 DNA: TGTGCCAGCAGTATTGGGACTCGTACAAACATTCAGTACTTC
CDR3 protein: CASSIGTRTNIQYF

D gene: NA
clone size: few
V gene: TRBV4-1
J gene: TRBJ1-2
CDR3 DNA: TGCGCCAGCAGCCCTCGGGAGGGAGACGACTATGGCTACACCTTC
CDR3 protein: CASSPREGDDYGYTF

D gene: NA
clone size: few
V gene: TRBV2
J gene: TRBJ2-7
CDR3 DNA: TGTGCCAGCAAGATGAACAGGGAATACGAGCAGTACTTC
CDR3 protein: CASKMNREYEQYF

D gene: NA
clone size: NA
V gene: TRBV28
J gene: TRBJ2-2
CDR3 DNA: TGTGCCAGCAGTTTGGGGACTCTCGGCGGGGAGCTGTTTTTT
CDR3 protein: CASSLGTLGGELFF

D gene: NA
clone size: once
V gene: TRBV28
J gene: TRBJ1-1
CDR3 DNA: TGTGCCAGCAGTCCCCGTGGGAGTAGGACTGAAGCTTTCTTT
CDR3 protein: CASSPRGSRTEAFF

D gene: NA
clone size: NA
V gene: TRBV9
J gene: TRBJ2-2
CDR3 DNA: TGTGCCAGCAGCGGCAGGGGGAACACCGGGGAGCTGTTTTTT
CDR3 protein: CASSGRGNTGELFF

D gene: NA
clone size: NA
V gene: TRBV5-6
J gene: TRBJ2-1
CDR3 DNA: TGTGCCAGCAGCTTCCCAGGACAGGCGGGGACCAATGAGCAGTTCTTC
CDR3 protein: CASSFPGQAGTNEQFF

D gene: TRBD1
clone size: NA
V gene: TRBV5-4
J gene: TRBJ1-2
CDR3 DNA: TGTGCCAGCAGCCGAGTCCGGGACAGCTTTGAGGGTGGCTACACCTTC
CDR3 protein: CASSRVRDSFEGGYTF

D gene: NA
clone size: NA
V gene: TRBV20-1
J gene: TRBJ2-1
CDR3 DNA: TGCAGTGCTCACGGTAATGAGCAGTTCTTC
CDR3 protein: CSAHGNEQFF

D gene: TRBD2
clone size: NA
V gene: TRBV5-1
J gene: TRBJ2-7
CDR3 DNA: TGCGCCAGCAGCTCCACAGCGGGAGCCTACGAGCAGTACTTC
CDR3 protein: CASSSTAGAYEQYF

D gene: NA
clone size: few
V gene: TRBV27
J gene: TRBJ1-6
CDR3 DNA: TGTGCCAGCCAACTCGGGGTCCAGGGGAATTCACCCCTCCACTTT
CDR3 protein: CASQLGVQGNSPLHF

D gene: TRBD1
clone size: NA
V gene: TRBV25-1
J gene: TRBJ1-6
CDR3 DNA: TGTGCCAGCAGTGAATTACAGGGGGGGAGAAATTCACCCCTCCACTTT
CDR3 protein: CASSELQGGRNSPLHF

D gene: NA
clone size: NA
V gene: TRBV4-2
J gene: TRBJ2-1
CDR3 DNA: TGTGCCAGCAGCCAAGAACGGGACAATGAGCAGTTCTTC
CDR3 protein: CASSQERDNEQFF

D gene: NA
clone size: NA
V gene: TRBV6-5
J gene: TRBJ2-3
CDR3 DNA: TGTGCCAGCAGTTACGGGTTAGTGGGGCCGACAGATACGCAGTATTTT
CDR3 protein: CASSYGLVGPTDTQYF

D gene: TRBD1
clone size: NA
V gene: TRBV18
J gene: TRBJ2-7
CDR3 DNA: TGTGCCAGCTCACCCATACAGGGGACGCACACCTACGAGCAGTACTTC
CDR3 protein: CASSPIQGTHTYEQYF

D gene: TRBD2
clone size: NA
V gene: TRBV10-3
J gene: TRBJ2-5
CDR3 DNA: TGTGCCATCACTGAGACCCTAGCGGGAGAAGGAGAGACCCAGTACTTC
CDR3 protein: CAITETLAGEGETQYF

D gene: NA
clone size: few
V gene: TRBV7-5
J gene: TRBJ2-7
CDR3 DNA: TGTGTCAGATTGGGGGCTTCCTACGAGCAGTACTTC
CDR3 protein: CVRLGASYEQYF

D gene: TRBD2
clone size: NA
V gene: TRBV11-2
J gene: TRBJ2-5
CDR3 DNA: TGTGCCAGCAGAACAGAGGGACTAGCGGTCAGCCAGACCCAGTACTTC
CDR3 protein: CASRTEGLAVSQTQYF

D gene: TRBD2
clone size: NA
V gene: TRBV5-5
J gene: TRBJ2-1
CDR3 DNA: TGTGCCAGCAGCTACACTAGCGACTCCTACAATGAGCAGTTCTTC
CDR3 protein: CASSYTSDSYNEQFF

D gene: NA
clone size: NA
V gene: TRBV5-1
J gene: TRBJ2-3
CDR3 DNA: TGCGCCAGCAGCTCAACAGGTGGAGCAGATACGCAGTATTTT
CDR3 protein: CASSSTGGADTQYF

D gene: NA
clone size: NA
V gene: TRBV9
J gene: TRBJ1-3
CDR3 DNA: TGTGCCAGCAGCGTCGACAGAGGTGGAAACACCATATATTTT
CDR3 protein: CASSVDRGGNTIYF

D gene: TRBD1
clone size: NA
V gene: TRBV27
J gene: TRBJ1-2
CDR3 DNA: TGTGCCAGCAGTTTAGCCGGGACAGGGGACGGCTACACCTTC
CDR3 protein: CASSLAGTGDGYTF

D gene: NA
clone size: NA
V gene: TRBV28
J gene: TRBJ1-2
CDR3 DNA: TGTGCCAGCAGCATACAGTTCCTTAGGCATGGCTACACCTTC
CDR3 protein: CASSIQFLRHGYTF

D gene: NA
clone size: few
V gene: TRBV12-3/TRBV12-4
J gene: TRBJ2-7
CDR3 DNA: TGTGCCAGCAGTTTAGAAGCTAGATACGAGCAGTACTTC
CDR3 protein: CASSLEARYEQYF

D gene: TRBD1
clone size: NA
V gene: TRBV27
J gene: TRBJ2-7
CDR3 DNA: TGTGCCAGCAGTTTACAGGCAGGGGGCTACGAGCAGTACTTC
CDR3 protein: CASSLQAGGYEQYF